The text below deals with one T cell receptor (beta chain). The antigen is not known. This sample is part of a study of beta chain features in type 1 diabetes. Sorting with CD45RO/CCR7/CD25/CD127/CD95/CD27 yielded naive, central memory, regulatory and stem-like memory CD4+ cells. Purity (above 98%) was reached by all sorted populations. Study observations and caveats: A closer apparent resemblance between naive, central memory and Treg TCRB repertoires was seen in patients than in healthy donors.

Germline V gene data show CDR1 as LNHDA and CDR2 as SQIVND (reference sequence). Trimming shortened V by 5 bases and J by 2 bases, and 10 bases separated the two germline ends. This CDR3 region has 15 residues. The entirety of the isolated RNA underwent reverse transcription, so expressed TCRB transcripts were sequenced. An average near 3.57 million reads came from naive, central memory and regulatory T cell samples. The repertoire was sequenced with immunoSEQ multiplex PCR; TCRdb's copy has only in-frame clones and lacks some. The table shows a few hundred thousand clones, with more than 13% occurring only once.

The TCR comes from a woman younger than 35 in good health. The chain recombines TRBV19 with TRBJ2-6, with D possibly being TRBD1 (6 bases). Sequencing was performed on naive CD4+ T cells from blood. CDR3 loop: CASSVGQPGANVLTF. CDR3 DNA: TGTGCCAGTAGTGTAGGACAGCCTGGGGCCAACGTCCTGACTTTC.